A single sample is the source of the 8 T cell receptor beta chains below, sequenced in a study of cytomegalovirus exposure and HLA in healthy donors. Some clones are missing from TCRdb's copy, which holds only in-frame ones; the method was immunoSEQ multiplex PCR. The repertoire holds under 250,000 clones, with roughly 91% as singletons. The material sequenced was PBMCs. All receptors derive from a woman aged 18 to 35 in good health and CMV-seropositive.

The DNA of the CDR3 is TGTGCCAGCAGCCTCCCGGGTCTGCCCCAGCATTTT. Its protein product is CASSLPGLPQHF. The chain links TRBV28 to TRBJ1-5; D is uncertain. Germline V gives CDR1 MDHEN, CDR2 SYDVKM. The germline V and J ends were trimmed by 6 bases and 9 bases, with 12 bases remaining between them. This CDR3 contains 12 residues.

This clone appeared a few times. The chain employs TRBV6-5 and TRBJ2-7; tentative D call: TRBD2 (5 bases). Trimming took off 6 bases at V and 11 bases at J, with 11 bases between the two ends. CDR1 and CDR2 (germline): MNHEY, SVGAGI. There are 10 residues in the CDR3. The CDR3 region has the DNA TGTGCCAGCAGGGGCGGGTCTGAGTACTTC. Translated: CASRGGSEYF.

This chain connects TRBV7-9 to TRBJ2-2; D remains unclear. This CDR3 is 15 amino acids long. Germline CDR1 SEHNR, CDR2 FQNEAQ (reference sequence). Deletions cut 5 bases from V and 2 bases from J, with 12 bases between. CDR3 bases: TGTGCCAGCAGCCCTCGCATCTATAACACCGGGGAGCTGTTTTTT. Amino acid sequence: CASSPRIYNTGELFF.

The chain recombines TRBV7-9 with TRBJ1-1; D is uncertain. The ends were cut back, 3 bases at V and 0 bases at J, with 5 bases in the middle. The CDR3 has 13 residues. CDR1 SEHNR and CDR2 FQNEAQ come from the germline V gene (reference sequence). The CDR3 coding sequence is TGTGCCAGCAGCTTCGGGATGAACACTGAAGCTTTCTTT. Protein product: CASSFGMNTEAFF. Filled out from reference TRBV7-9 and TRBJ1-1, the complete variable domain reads DTGVSQNPRHKITKRGQNVTFRCDPISEHNRLYWYRQTLGQGPEFLTYFQNEAQLEKSRLLSDRFSAERPKGSFSTLEIQRTEQGDSAMYLCASSFGMNTEAFFGQGTRLTVV.

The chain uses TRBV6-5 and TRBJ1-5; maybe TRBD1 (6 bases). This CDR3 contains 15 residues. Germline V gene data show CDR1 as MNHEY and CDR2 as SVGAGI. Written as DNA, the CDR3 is TGTGACCATCCCGGACAGCTCCTTAGCAATCAGCCCCAGCATTTT. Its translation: CDHPGQLLSNQPQHF.

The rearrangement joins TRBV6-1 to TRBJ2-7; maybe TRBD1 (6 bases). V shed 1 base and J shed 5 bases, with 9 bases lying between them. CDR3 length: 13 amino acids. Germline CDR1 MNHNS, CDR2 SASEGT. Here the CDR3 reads CASSEGGHDEQYF. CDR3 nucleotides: TGTGCCAGCAGTGAAGGGGGGCACGACGAGCAGTACTTC.

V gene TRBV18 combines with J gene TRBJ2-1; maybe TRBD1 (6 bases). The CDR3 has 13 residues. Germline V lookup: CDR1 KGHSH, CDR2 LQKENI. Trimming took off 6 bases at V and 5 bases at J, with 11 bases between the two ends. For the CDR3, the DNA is TGTGCCAGCTCCCAAAACAGGGACAATGAGCAGTTCTTC. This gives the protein CASSQNRDNEQFF.

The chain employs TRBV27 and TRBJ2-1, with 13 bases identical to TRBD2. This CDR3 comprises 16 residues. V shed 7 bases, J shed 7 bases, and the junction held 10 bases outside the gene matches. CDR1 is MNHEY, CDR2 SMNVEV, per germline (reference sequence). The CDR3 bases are TGTGCCAGCACCCAACTAGCGGGAGGGCCTTTAAATGAGCAGTTCTTC. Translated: CASTQLAGGPLNEQFF.